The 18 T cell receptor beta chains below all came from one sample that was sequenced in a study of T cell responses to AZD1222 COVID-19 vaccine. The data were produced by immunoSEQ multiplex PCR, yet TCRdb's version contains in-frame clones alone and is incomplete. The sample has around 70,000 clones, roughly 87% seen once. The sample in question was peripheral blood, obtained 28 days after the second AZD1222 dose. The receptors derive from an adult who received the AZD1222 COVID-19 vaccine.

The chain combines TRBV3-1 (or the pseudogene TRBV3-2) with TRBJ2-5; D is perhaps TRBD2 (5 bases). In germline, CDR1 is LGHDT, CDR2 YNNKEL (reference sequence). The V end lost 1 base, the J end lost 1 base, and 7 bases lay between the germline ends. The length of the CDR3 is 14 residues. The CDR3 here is CASSQGGIQETQYF. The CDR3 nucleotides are TGTGCCAGCAGCCAAGGAGGGATCCAAGAGACCCAGTACTTC.

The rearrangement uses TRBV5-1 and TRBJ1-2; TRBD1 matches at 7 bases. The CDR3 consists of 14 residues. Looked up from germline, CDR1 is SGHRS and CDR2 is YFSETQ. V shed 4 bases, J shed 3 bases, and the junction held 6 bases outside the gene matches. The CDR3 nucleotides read TGCGCCAGCAGCCCCACCACAGGGGACTATGGCTACACCTTC. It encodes CASSPTTGDYGYTF. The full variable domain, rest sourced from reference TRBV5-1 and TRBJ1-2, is KAGVTQTPRYLIKTRGQQVTLSCSPISGHRSVSWYQQTPGQGLQFLFEYFSETQRNKGNFPGRFSGRQFSNSRSEMNVSTLELGDSALYLCASSPTTGDYGYTFGSGTRLTVV.

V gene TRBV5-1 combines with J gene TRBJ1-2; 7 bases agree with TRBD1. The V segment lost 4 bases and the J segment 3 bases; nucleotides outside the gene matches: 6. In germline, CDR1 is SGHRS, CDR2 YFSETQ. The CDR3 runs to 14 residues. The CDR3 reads CASSQGQPYYGYTF. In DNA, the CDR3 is TGCGCCAGCAGCCAGGGACAGCCCTACTATGGCTACACCTTC.

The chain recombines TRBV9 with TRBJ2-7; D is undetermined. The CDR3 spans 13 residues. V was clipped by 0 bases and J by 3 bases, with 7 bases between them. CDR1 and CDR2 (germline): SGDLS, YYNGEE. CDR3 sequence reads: CASSVGTHYEQYF. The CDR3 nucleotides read TGTGCCAGCAGCGTAGGAACTCACTACGAGCAGTACTTC.

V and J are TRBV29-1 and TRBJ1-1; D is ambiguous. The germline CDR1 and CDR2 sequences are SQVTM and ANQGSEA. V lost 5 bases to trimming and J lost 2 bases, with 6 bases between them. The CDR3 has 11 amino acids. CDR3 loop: CSVLTNTEAFF. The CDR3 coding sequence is TGCAGCGTTCTCACCAACACTGAAGCTTTCTTT.

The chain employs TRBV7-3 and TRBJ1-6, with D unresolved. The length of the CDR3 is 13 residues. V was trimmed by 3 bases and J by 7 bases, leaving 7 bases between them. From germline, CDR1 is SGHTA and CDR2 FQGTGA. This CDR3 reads CASSLAKNSPLHF. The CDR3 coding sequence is TGTGCCAGCAGCTTGGCGAAAAATTCACCCCTCCACTTT.

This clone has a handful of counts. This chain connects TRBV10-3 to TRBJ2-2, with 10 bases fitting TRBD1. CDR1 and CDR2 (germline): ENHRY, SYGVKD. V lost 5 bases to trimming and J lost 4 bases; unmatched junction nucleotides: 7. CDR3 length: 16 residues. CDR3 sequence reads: CAISQRQGAGTGELFF. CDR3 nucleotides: TGTGCCATCAGTCAAAGACAGGGGGCTGGCACCGGGGAGCTGTTTTTT.

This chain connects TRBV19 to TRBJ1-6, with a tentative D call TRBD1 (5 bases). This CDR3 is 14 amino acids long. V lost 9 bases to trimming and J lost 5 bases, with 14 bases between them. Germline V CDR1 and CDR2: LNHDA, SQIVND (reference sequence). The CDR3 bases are TGTGCCAGCACCGGGACCGTCCATAATTCACCCCTCCACTTT. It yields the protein CASTGTVHNSPLHF.

The CDR3 region has the DNA TGTGCCAGCAGCTTAGGAGCCGGACAGGAGGCTTTCTTT. It yields the protein CASSLGAGQEAFF. The rearrangement uses TRBV11-3 and TRBJ1-1; 7 bases are shared with TRBD1. The CDR3 has 13 residues. V lost 1 base, J lost 11 bases, and 7 bases stayed unmatched. Germline V CDR1 and CDR2: SGHNT, YENEEA.

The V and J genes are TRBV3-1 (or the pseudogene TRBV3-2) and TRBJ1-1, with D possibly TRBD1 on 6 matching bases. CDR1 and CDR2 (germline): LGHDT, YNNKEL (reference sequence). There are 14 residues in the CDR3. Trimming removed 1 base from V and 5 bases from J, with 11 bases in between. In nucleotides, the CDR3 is TGTGCCAGCAGCCAAGCGTCAGGGGTTACTGAAGCTTTCTTT. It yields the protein CASSQASGVTEAFF.

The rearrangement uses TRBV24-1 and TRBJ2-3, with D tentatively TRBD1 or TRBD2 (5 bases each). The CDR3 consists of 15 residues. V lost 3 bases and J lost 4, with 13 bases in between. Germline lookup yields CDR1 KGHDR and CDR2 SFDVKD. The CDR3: CATSDRGEDPDTQYF. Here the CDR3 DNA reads TGTGCCACCAGTGATAGAGGGGAAGACCCAGATACGCAGTATTTT.

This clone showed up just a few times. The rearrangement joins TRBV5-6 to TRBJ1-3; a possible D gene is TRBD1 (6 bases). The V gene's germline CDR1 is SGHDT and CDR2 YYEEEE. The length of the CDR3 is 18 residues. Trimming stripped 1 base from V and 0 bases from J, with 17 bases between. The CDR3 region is CASSLLPGRGASGNTIYF. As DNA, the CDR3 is TGTGCCAGCAGCTTGTTACCAGGCCGGGGGGCCTCTGGAAACACCATATATTTT. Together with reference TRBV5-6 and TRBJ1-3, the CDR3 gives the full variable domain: DAGVTQSPTHLIKTRGQQVTLRCSPKSGHDTVSWYQQALGQGPQFIFQYYEEEERQRGNFPDRFSGHQFPNYSSELNVNALLLGDSALYLCASSLLPGRGASGNTIYFGEGSWLTVV.

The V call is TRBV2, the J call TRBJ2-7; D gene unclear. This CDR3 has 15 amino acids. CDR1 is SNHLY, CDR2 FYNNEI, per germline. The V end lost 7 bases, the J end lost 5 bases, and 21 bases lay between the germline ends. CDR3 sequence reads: CASTLIAGPRHEQYF. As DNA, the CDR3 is TGTGCCAGCACCCTCATCGCCGGGCCACGCCACGAGCAGTACTTC. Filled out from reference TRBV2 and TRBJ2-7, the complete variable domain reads EPEVTQTPSHQVTQMGQEVILRCVPISNHLYFYWYRQILGQKVEFLVSFYNNEISEKSEIFDDQFSVERPDGSNFTLKIRSTKLEDSAMYFCASTLIAGPRHEQYFGPGTRLTVT.

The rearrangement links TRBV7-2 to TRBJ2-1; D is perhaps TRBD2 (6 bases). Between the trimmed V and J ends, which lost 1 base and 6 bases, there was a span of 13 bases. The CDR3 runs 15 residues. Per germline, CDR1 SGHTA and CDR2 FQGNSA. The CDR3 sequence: CASSLGGTTGNEQFF. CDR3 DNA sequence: TGTGCCAGCAGCTTAGGCGGGACGACCGGCAATGAGCAGTTCTTC.

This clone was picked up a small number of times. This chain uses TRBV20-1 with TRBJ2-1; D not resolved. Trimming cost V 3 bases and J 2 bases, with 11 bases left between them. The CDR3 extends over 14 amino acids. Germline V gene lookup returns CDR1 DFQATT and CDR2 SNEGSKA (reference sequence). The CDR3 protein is CSASGSRPYNEQFF. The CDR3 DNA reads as TGCAGTGCTAGTGGTTCGCGACCCTACAATGAGCAGTTCTTC.

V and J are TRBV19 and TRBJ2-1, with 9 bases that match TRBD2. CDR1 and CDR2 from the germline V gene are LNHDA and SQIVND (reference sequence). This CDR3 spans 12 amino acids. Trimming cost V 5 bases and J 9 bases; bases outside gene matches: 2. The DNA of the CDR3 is TGTGCCAGTAGTCCTAGCGGGATTGAGCAGTTCTTC. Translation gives CASSPSGIEQFF.

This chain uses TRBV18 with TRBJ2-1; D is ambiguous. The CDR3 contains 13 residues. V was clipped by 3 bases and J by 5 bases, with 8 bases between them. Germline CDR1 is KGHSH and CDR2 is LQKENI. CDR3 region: CASSPALDNEQFF. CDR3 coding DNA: TGTGCCAGCTCACCCGCTCTAGACAATGAGCAGTTCTTC.

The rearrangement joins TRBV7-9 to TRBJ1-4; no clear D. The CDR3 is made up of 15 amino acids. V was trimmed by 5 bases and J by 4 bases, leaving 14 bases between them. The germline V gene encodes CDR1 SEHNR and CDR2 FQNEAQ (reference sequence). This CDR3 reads CASSQWASHNEKLFF. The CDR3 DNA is TGTGCCAGCAGCCAATGGGCGTCCCATAATGAAAAACTGTTTTTT.